Listed below are T cell receptor beta chains from one sample, sequenced in a study of T cell repertoires in cytomegalovirus infection. MiXCR was run by TCRdb on the reads, yielding one entry per CDR3 protein. The table shows some 700,000 distinct CDR3 sequences, with 35% to 40% occurring only once. Sequenced sample: PBMCs. The receptor source for this set is a human donor in good health (CMV status not recorded). Some clones in this sample may be carry-over from other donors' samples. CDR3s include the opening cysteine and the closing phenylalanine or tryptophan. Fields, in order: CDR3 protein, CDR3 DNA, D gene, V gene, clone size, J gene. A D gene is named only where the DNA matches it firmly. Not every row has a clone size; where given, it reads once, few, many or a size class.

CDR3 protein: CASSLDRVGSDTQYF
CDR3 DNA: TGTGCCAGCAGCTTGGACAGGGTCGGTTCAGATACGCAGTATTTT
D gene: TRBD1
V gene: TRBV7-2
clone size: many
J gene: TRBJ2-3

CDR3 protein: CASSLSAGLGEQYF
CDR3 DNA: TGTGCCAGCAGTTTATCGGCGGGATTGGGGGAGCAGTACTTC
D gene: NA
V gene: TRBV27
clone size: NA
J gene: TRBJ2-7

CDR3 protein: CASSSQRSSYEQYF
CDR3 DNA: TGTGCCAGCAGTAGTCAAAGGAGCTCCTACGAGCAGTACTTC
D gene: NA
V gene: TRBV28
clone size: NA
J gene: TRBJ2-7

CDR3 protein: CASSLWDREGTGELFF
CDR3 DNA: TGTGCCAGCAGTTTATGGGACAGGGAAGGCACCGGGGAGCTGTTTTTT
D gene: TRBD1
V gene: TRBV28
clone size: few
J gene: TRBJ2-2

CDR3 protein: CASSEARYLPGVYSNQPQHF
CDR3 DNA: TGTGCCAGCAGTGAAGCGCGCTATCTTCCGGGAGTTTATAGCAATCAGCCCCAGCATTTT
D gene: NA
V gene: TRBV6-1
clone size: few
J gene: TRBJ1-5

CDR3 protein: CASRLGRANTGELFF
CDR3 DNA: TGTGCCAGCAGACTTGGACGAGCGAACACCGGGGAGCTGTTTTTT
D gene: NA
V gene: TRBV7-2
clone size: NA
J gene: TRBJ2-2

CDR3 protein: CASSLSGLNTEAFF
CDR3 DNA: TGTGCCAGCAGCTTATCTGGGCTGAACACTGAAGCTTTCTTT
D gene: NA
V gene: TRBV7-6
clone size: many
J gene: TRBJ1-1

CDR3 protein: CASSQEPSETQYF
CDR3 DNA: TGCGCCAGCAGCCAAGAGCCTTCGGAGACCCAGTACTTC
D gene: NA
V gene: TRBV4-1
clone size: NA
J gene: TRBJ2-5

CDR3 protein: CASRNRVGATNEKLFF
CDR3 DNA: TGTGCCAGCAGGAACAGGGTTGGGGCAACTAATGAAAAACTGTTTTTT
D gene: NA
V gene: TRBV27
clone size: once
J gene: TRBJ1-4

CDR3 protein: CASSRQEGGGTEAFF
CDR3 DNA: TGTGCCAGCTCACGCCAGGAGGGAGGGGGCACTGAAGCTTTCTTT
D gene: NA
V gene: TRBV18
clone size: NA
J gene: TRBJ1-1

CDR3 protein: CASSGTNLNTGELFF
CDR3 DNA: TGTGCCAGCAGTGGTACGAACTTGAACACCGGGGAGCTGTTTTTT
D gene: NA
V gene: TRBV6-2/TRBV6-3
clone size: few
J gene: TRBJ2-2

CDR3 protein: CASSRPTAAYNSPLHF
CDR3 DNA: TGTGCCAGTAGCCGACCTACGGCGGCCTATAATTCACCCCTCCACTTT
D gene: NA
V gene: TRBV19
clone size: few
J gene: TRBJ1-6

CDR3 protein: CASSFNSGGTLSYNEQFF
CDR3 DNA: TGTGCCAGCAGCTTCAACAGCGGGGGGACTCTCTCCTACAATGAGCAGTTCTTC
D gene: TRBD2
V gene: TRBV7-2
clone size: many
J gene: TRBJ2-1

CDR3 protein: CASSPRDGTYGYTF
CDR3 DNA: TGTGCCAGTAGTCCACGGGACGGCACCTATGGCTACACCTTC
D gene: NA
V gene: TRBV19
clone size: few
J gene: TRBJ1-2

CDR3 protein: CASSYRKNTEAFF
CDR3 DNA: TGTGCCAGCAGTTATCGTAAGAACACTGAAGCTTTCTTT
D gene: NA
V gene: TRBV27
clone size: NA
J gene: TRBJ1-1

CDR3 protein: CASSSGLSGTDTQYF
CDR3 DNA: TGTGCCAGCAGTTCTGGGCTGAGTGGCACAGATACGCAGTATTTT
D gene: NA
V gene: TRBV28
clone size: NA
J gene: TRBJ2-3

CDR3 protein: CASSLGGGQGSGQFF
CDR3 DNA: TGTGCCAGCAGTTTGGGGGGGGGACAGGGTAGCGGGCAGTTCTTC
D gene: TRBD1
V gene: TRBV12-3/TRBV12-4
clone size: NA
J gene: TRBJ2-1

CDR3 protein: CASSPLTGSHPHTEAFF
CDR3 DNA: TGTGCCAGCAGCCCTCTGACAGGGTCTCACCCCCACACTGAAGCTTTCTTT
D gene: TRBD1
V gene: TRBV7-8
clone size: many
J gene: TRBJ1-1

CDR3 protein: CASSLVLAGGPVSNEQFF
CDR3 DNA: TGTGCCAGCAGCCTCGTACTAGCGGGAGGGCCAGTCTCCAATGAGCAGTTCTTC
D gene: TRBD2
V gene: TRBV7-9
clone size: NA
J gene: TRBJ2-1

CDR3 protein: CASSTPRRGRELYGYTF
CDR3 DNA: TGTGCCAGCAGCACCCCTCGCCGTGGACGGGAACTCTATGGCTACACCTTC
D gene: NA
V gene: TRBV7-9
clone size: NA
J gene: TRBJ1-2

CDR3 protein: CASSYSERGGGNTIYF
CDR3 DNA: TGTGCCAGCAGTTACTCGGAGAGAGGGGGTGGAAACACCATATATTTT
D gene: NA
V gene: TRBV6-5
clone size: NA
J gene: TRBJ1-3

CDR3 protein: CASSSNGSWYEQFF
CDR3 DNA: TGCGCCAGCAGTTCAAACGGTAGTTGGTATGAGCAGTTCTTC
D gene: NA
V gene: TRBV23-1
clone size: NA
J gene: TRBJ2-1

CDR3 protein: CATSDSAYGTGVDGYTF
CDR3 DNA: TGTGCCACCAGTGATTCCGCTTATGGGACAGGGGTCGATGGCTACACCTTC
D gene: TRBD1
V gene: TRBV24-1
clone size: NA
J gene: TRBJ1-2

CDR3 protein: CASRGLDSYEQYF
CDR3 DNA: TGCGCCAGCAGGGGATTGGACAGCTACGAGCAGTACTTC
D gene: NA
V gene: TRBV5-1
clone size: NA
J gene: TRBJ2-7

CDR3 protein: CASSLGDRGHNEQFF
CDR3 DNA: TGTGCCAGCAGTTTAGGGGACAGGGGGCATAATGAGCAGTTCTTC
D gene: TRBD1
V gene: TRBV28
clone size: many
J gene: TRBJ2-1

CDR3 protein: CASSLFPKRDKLNEQFF
CDR3 DNA: TGTGCCAGCAGTTTATTCCCCAAGCGGGACAAGTTGAATGAGCAGTTCTTC
D gene: NA
V gene: TRBV27
clone size: few
J gene: TRBJ2-1

CDR3 protein: CASSLNRVATNTEAFF
CDR3 DNA: TGTGCCAGCAGCTTAAATAGGGTGGCGACGAACACTGAAGCTTTCTTT
D gene: NA
V gene: TRBV7-3
clone size: once
J gene: TRBJ1-1

CDR3 protein: CASSLRSRADTEAFF
CDR3 DNA: TGCGCCAGCAGCTTGCGCAGCCGGGCGGACACTGAAGCTTTCTTT
D gene: NA
V gene: TRBV5-1
clone size: NA
J gene: TRBJ1-1

CDR3 protein: CASRPQTGGAGIQYF
CDR3 DNA: TGTGCCAGCAGACCTCAGACAGGGGGCGCCGGCATTCAGTACTTC
D gene: TRBD1
V gene: TRBV6-6
clone size: few
J gene: TRBJ2-4